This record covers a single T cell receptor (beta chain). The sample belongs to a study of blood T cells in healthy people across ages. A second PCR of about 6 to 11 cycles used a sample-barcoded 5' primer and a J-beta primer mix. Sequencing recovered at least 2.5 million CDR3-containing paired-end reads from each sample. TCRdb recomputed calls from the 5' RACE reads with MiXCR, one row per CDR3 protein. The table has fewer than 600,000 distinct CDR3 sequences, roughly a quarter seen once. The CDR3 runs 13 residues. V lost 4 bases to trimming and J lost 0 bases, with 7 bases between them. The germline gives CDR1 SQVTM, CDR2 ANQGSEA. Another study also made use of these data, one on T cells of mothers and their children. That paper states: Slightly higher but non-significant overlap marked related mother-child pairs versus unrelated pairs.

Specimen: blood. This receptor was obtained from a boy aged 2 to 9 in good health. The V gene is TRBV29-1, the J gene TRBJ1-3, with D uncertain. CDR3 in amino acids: CSVVRGSGNTIYF. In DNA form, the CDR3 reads TGCAGCGTTGTCCGCGGCTCTGGAAACACCATATATTTT. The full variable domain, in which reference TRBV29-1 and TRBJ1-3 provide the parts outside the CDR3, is SAVISQKPSRDICQRGTSLTIQCQVDSQVTMMFWYRQQPGQSLTLIATANQGSEATYESGFVIDKFPISRPNLTFSTLTVSNMSPEDSSIYLCSVVRGSGNTIYFGEGSWLTVV.